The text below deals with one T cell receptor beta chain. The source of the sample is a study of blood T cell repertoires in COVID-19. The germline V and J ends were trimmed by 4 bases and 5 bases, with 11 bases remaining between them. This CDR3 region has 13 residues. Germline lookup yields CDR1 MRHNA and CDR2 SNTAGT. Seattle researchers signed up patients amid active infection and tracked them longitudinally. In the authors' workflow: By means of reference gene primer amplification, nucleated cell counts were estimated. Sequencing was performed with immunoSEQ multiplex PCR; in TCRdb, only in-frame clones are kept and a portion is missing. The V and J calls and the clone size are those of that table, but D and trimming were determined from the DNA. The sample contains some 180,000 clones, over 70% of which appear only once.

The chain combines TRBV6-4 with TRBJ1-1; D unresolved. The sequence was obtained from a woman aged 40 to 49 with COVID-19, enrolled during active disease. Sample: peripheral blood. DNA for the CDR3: TGTGCCAGCAGTGTCGCGGTTGGGACTGAAGCTTTCTTT. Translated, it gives CASSVAVGTEAFF.